This TCR beta chain was sequenced for a study of T cell repertoires in ileal Crohn's disease. Study-wide results and caveats: High-frequency clones were more common in sorted CD8 than CD4 cells.

With V trimmed by 4 bases and J by 4 bases, 7 bases remained unmatched. This CDR3 comprises 14 residues. CDR1 and CDR2 (germline): SGHNT, YYREEE (reference sequence). The time point is: neoterminal ileum biopsy at postoperative endoscopy, about 6 months after surgery. The method was immunoSEQ multiplex PCR; TCRdb's version includes in-frame clones alone and lacks a portion of them. The sample consists of over 10,000 clones, over 75% of them appearing once. A note on this clone: What it recognizes is unknown.

The TCR comes from an adult with Crohn's disease. The V call is TRBV5-4, the J call TRBJ2-5; 7 bases align to TRBD1. Sequencing input: ileal tissue. The CDR3 DNA follows: TGTGCCAGCAGCCTGACAGGGCGGACAGAGACCCAGTACTTC. Its translation: CASSLTGRTETQYF. The variable domain in full, with the rest retrieved from reference TRBV5-4 and TRBJ2-5, is ETGVTQSPTHLIKTRGQQVTLRCSSQSGHNTVSWYQQALGQGPQFIFQYYREEENGRGNFPPRFSGLQFPNYSSELNVNALELDDSALYLCASSLTGRTETQYFGPGTRLLVL.